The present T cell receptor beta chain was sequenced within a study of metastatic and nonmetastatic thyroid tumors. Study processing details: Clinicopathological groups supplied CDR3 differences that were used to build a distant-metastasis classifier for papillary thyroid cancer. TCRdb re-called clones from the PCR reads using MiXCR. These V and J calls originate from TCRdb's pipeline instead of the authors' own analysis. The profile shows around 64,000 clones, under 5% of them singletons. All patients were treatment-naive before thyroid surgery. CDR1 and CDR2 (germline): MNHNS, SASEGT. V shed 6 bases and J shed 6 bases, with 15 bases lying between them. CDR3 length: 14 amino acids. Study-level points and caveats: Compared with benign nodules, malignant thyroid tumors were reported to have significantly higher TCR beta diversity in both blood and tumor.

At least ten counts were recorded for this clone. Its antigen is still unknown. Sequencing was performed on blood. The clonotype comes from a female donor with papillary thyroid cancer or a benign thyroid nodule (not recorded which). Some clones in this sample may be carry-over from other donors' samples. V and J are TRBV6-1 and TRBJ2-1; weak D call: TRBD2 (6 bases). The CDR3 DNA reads TGTGCCAGCAGCCTCGGGAGAGGCGGCAATGAGCAGTTCTTC. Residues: CASSLGRGGNEQFF.